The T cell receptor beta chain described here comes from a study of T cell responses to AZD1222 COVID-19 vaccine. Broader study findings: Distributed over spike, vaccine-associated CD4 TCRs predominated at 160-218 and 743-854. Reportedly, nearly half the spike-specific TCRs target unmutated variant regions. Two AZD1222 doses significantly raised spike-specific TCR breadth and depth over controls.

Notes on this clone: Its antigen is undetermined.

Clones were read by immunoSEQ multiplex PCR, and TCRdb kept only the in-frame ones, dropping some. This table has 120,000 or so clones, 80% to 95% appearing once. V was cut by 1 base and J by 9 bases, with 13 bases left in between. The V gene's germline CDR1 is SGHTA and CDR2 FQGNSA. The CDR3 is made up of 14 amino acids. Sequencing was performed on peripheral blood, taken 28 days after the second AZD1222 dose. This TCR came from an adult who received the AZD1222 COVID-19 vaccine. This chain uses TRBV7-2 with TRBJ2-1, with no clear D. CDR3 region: CASSLERLTPEQFF. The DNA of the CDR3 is TGTGCCAGCAGCTTAGAACGTCTGACTCCTGAGCAGTTCTTC.